This T cell receptor (beta chain) was sequenced for a study of CD8+ T cells in alopecia areata. This clone was recorded a few times. Extraction of RNA preceded its reverse transcription into cDNA, which served as the sequencing template. Libraries were prepared by immunoSEQ multiplex PCR; TCRdb keeps only in-frame clonotypes and omits some of them. The sample lists roughly 130,000 clones, 58% occurring once. The sequence came from a human donor with alopecia areata. The specimen comprised CD4+ T cells sorted from blood, sampled at week 0.

CDR3 DNA: TGTGCCAGCAGTCCCAGACAGGGGGCCGGCGGGGAGCTGTTTTTT. It codes for CASSPRQGAGGELFF. The V and J genes are TRBV6-6 and TRBJ2-2; TRBD1 matches at 10 bases. The CDR3 contains 15 residues. Germline V gives CDR1 MNHNY, CDR2 SVGAGI (reference sequence). J lost 7 bases, V lost 5 bases, and 7 bases had no gene match.